A single sample gave rise to the 17 T cell receptor beta chains below, sequenced in a study of shared clonotypes between healthy human individuals. The protocol was immunoSEQ multiplex PCR, while the TCRdb copy is restricted to in-frame clones and leaves out a portion. The data contain more than 1,200,000 clones, approximately 98.5% of them seen just once; the ten biggest clones take up under 0.45%. Input material: naive CD4+ T cells sorted from blood. Sample subset: CD45RA+ positively selected. These receptors were taken from a man aged 30 to 39 in good health.

The chain combines TRBV5-1 with TRBJ2-7; 9 bases match TRBD2. The J segment lost 2 bases and the V segment lost 0 bases, leaving 3 bases of the junction unmatched. The CDR3 consists of 15 residues. The germline V gene encodes CDR1 SGHRS and CDR2 YFSETQ. The CDR3 DNA is TGCGCCAGCAGCTTGGGACTAGCGGTAACCTACGAGCAGTACTTC. Encoded protein: CASSLGLAVTYEQYF.

This clone was seen only once. The gene calls are TRBV7-3 and TRBJ2-1; possible D gene TRBD2, 5 bases. CDR3 length: 13 amino acids. CDR1 and CDR2 (germline): SGHTA, FQGTGA. V was clipped by 4 bases and J by 12 bases, with 16 bases between them. CDR3 protein: CASSSTSRGGQFF. The DNA of the CDR3 is TGTGCCAGCAGCTCTACGAGTCGGGGTGGGCAGTTCTTC.

This chain links TRBV5-1 with TRBJ2-7; tentative D call: TRBD1 (5 bases). V was shortened by 0 bases and J by 4 bases, with 14 bases between the two germline ends. The length of the CDR3 is 15 residues. The germline CDR1 and CDR2 sequences are SGHRS and YFSETQ. The CDR3 reads CASSLEPTVRYEQYF. In DNA, the CDR3 is TGCGCCAGCAGCTTGGAGCCGACAGTGAGGTACGAGCAGTACTTC.

This chain uses TRBV10-2 with TRBJ1-1; D might be TRBD1 (6 bases). Germline values: CDR1 WSHSY, CDR2 SAAADI. This CDR3 is 13 amino acids long. V was pared by 6 bases and J by 1 base, with 9 bases between. The CDR3 sequence: CASRGRGNTEAFF. The DNA of the CDR3 is TGCGCCAGCAGGGGCAGGGGGAACACTGAAGCTTTCTTT.

The CDR3 loop reads CASSGLRDRSPYEQYF. The CDR3 DNA reads as TGTGCCAGCAGTGGCCTCCGGGACAGAAGTCCCTACGAGCAGTACTTC. The V gene is TRBV2, the J gene TRBJ2-7, with 7 bases fitting TRBD1. Germline loops: CDR1 SNHLY, CDR2 FYNNEI. V lost 4 bases and J lost 2; bases outside the gene matches: 11. The CDR3 extends over 16 amino acids.

The chain has TRBV6-1 and TRBJ2-2; D unclear. Germline CDR1 and CDR2: MNHNS and SASEGT. Trimming left V 6 bases short and J 5 bases short, with 10 bases between. CDR3 size: 13 residues. CDR3 bases: TGTGCCAGCAGGTTAATATCAACCGGGGAGCTGTTTTTT. Translating gives CASRLISTGELFF.

The chain has TRBV5-1 and TRBJ2-2; 10 nucleotides match TRBD2. This CDR3 region has 17 residues. Germline lookup yields CDR1 SGHRS and CDR2 YFSETQ. The V and J ends lost 4 bases and 7 bases, in that order; junction bases with no gene match: 13. The CDR3 here is CASSQRIAGGRGGELFF. The CDR3, as DNA: TGCGCCAGCAGCCAGCGAATAGCGGGAGGCCGTGGCGGGGAGCTGTTTTTT.

This chain connects TRBV7-2 to TRBJ2-1; maybe TRBD1 (6 bases). Per the germline V gene, CDR1 is SGHTA and CDR2 is FQGNSA. Trimming stripped 2 bases from V and 0 bases from J, with 14 bases between. This CDR3 contains 17 residues. The CDR3 bases are TGTGCCAGCAGCTTATTTCAGAGGACAGCCTCCTACAATGAGCAGTTCTTC. Translated: CASSLFQRTASYNEQFF.

The gene calls are TRBV6-5 and TRBJ2-5; the D call may be TRBD1 or TRBD2 (5 bases each). This CDR3 is built from 14 residues. V dropped 0 bases and J dropped 4 bases, with 9 bases sitting between them. Germline assignment: CDR1 MNHEY and CDR2 SVGAGI. The CDR3 spells CASSYSGTPETQYF. CDR3 bases: TGTGCCAGCAGTTACTCTGGGACCCCAGAGACCCAGTACTTC.

The chain couples TRBV28 to TRBJ2-7; D not resolved. The germline V gene encodes CDR1 MDHEN and CDR2 SYDVKM. The V gene lost 6 bases and the J gene lost 7 bases, with 13 bases spanning the gap. The CDR3 extends over 12 amino acids. For the CDR3, the DNA is TGTGCCAGCAGGACACAGCCTAGTGAGCAGTACTTC. It yields the protein CASRTQPSEQYF.

The rearrangement uses TRBV7-8 and TRBJ2-7; D unresolved. Germline lookup yields CDR1 SGHVS and CDR2 FQNEAQ. The CDR3 is 13 residues long. Trimming removed 5 bases from V and 5 bases from J, with 13 bases in between. The CDR3 nucleotides read TGTGCCAGCAGCACTATTGGGTCCCACGAGCAGTACTTC. Residues: CASSTIGSHEQYF.

This chain connects TRBV11-2 to TRBJ2-1; 9 positions agree with TRBD2. Unmatched junction bases numbered 6, after V lost 3 bases and J lost 6 bases. CDR3 length: 15 residues. Germline CDR1 SGHAT, CDR2 FQNNGV. CDR3: CASSFSGSLFNEQFF. The CDR3 DNA is TGTGCCAGCAGCTTTAGCGGGAGCCTGTTCAATGAGCAGTTCTTC.

On this clone itself: Other nucleotide sequences from this sample produce the same CDR3. This chain connects TRBV20-1 to TRBJ2-7; D is undetermined. CDR3 length: 10 residues. The ends were cut back, 5 bases at V and 4 bases at J, with 6 bases in the middle. Germline V gene sequence: CDR1 DFQATT, CDR2 SNEGSKA (reference sequence). DNA of the CDR3: TGCAGTGCTTCCTATTACGAGCAGTACTTC. Translation gives CSASYYEQYF.

Comment on this clone: This same CDR3 is encoded by further DNA sequences in the sample. The rearrangement links TRBV12-5 to TRBJ2-5; D unresolved. This CDR3 spans 12 amino acids. V dropped 0 bases and J dropped 4 bases, with 3 bases sitting between them. Per the germline V gene, CDR1 is LGHNT and CDR2 is FRNRAP. CDR3: CASGLVGETQYF. The CDR3 nucleotides are TGTGCTAGTGGTTTGGTGGGAGAGACCCAGTACTTC. The entire variable domain, with the rest obtained from reference TRBV12-5 and TRBJ2-5, is as follows: DARVTQTPRHKVTEMGQEVTMRCQPILGHNTVFWYRQTMMQGLELLAYFRNRAPLDDSGMPKDRFSAEMPDATLATLKIQPSEPRDSAVYFCASGLVGETQYFGPGTRLLVL.

The chain links TRBV10-2 to TRBJ1-5; perhaps TRBD1 as D (5 bases). CDR1 and CDR2 from the germline V gene are WSHSY and SAAADI. V lost 4 bases and J lost 2, with 18 bases in between. This CDR3 has 17 residues. As DNA, the CDR3 is TGCGCCAGCAGTGCAAGGGCAGGGAAGGATCGCAATCAGCCCCAGCATTTT. It codes for CASSARAGKDRNQPQHF.

This clone was observed once. J is TRBJ2-7 and V is TRBV19; possible D gene TRBD2, 6 bases. There are 15 residues in the CDR3. Germline assignment: CDR1 LNHDA and CDR2 SQIVND (reference sequence). V lost 1 base to trimming and J lost 3 bases, with 13 bases between them. The DNA of the CDR3 is TGTGCCAGTAGTATAGGACTAGATCTATACTACGAGCAGTACTTC. Translation gives CASSIGLDLYYEQYF. The whole variable domain, remainder taken from reference TRBV19 and TRBJ2-7, is DGGITQSPKYLFRKEGQNVTLSCEQNLNHDAMYWYRQDPGQGLRLIYYSQIVNDFQKGDIAEGYSVSREKKESFPLTVTSAQKNPTAFYLCASSIGLDLYYEQYFGPGTRLTVT.

Written as DNA, the CDR3 is TGTGCCAGCAGTTTAAAAGGGACAAACCTTAGCAATCAGCCCCAGCATTTT. As protein: CASSLKGTNLSNQPQHF. This chain joins TRBV27 and TRBJ1-5; D possibly corresponds to TRBD1 (6 bases). The CDR3 has 17 residues. CDR1 MNHEY and CDR2 SMNVEV come from the germline V gene (reference sequence). The germline V and J ends were trimmed by 2 bases and 0 bases, with 14 bases remaining between them.